This paragraph reports one T cell receptor beta chain. Its antigen is not identified. Trimming cost V 0 bases and J 7 bases; bases outside gene matches: 11. The CDR3 has 18 amino acids. CDR1 KGHSH and CDR2 LQKENI come from the germline V gene. These data originate in a study of OX40 agonist ivuxolimab in advanced cancers. About the research overall: Patients with prior anti-PD-1, anti-PD-L1 or anti-CTLA-4 therapy were eligible; approximately 40% had some.

Findings and limits, study-wide: Not determined was the antigen specificity of the expanded peripheral T cells.

Some clones are missing from TCRdb's copy, which holds only in-frame ones; the method was immunoSEQ multiplex PCR. This table holds about 110,000 clones, approximately 90% found once. This chain links TRBV18 with TRBJ2-3, with 12 bases aligning to TRBD2. The receptor was isolated from an adult with an advanced solid tumor such as melanoma, head and neck, liver or kidney cancer. The source was CD4+ or CD8+ T cells sorted from blood, collected in a trial of the OX40 agonist ivuxolimab. The DNA for the CDR3 is TGTGCCAGCTCACCACCCGGCCTAGCGGGGGGGGTAGGCCATACGCAGTATTTT. Encoded protein: CASSPPGLAGGVGHTQYF. Full variable domain (outside the CDR3, taken from reference TRBV18 and TRBJ2-3): NAGVMQNPRHLVRRRGQEARLRCSPMKGHSHVYWYRQLPEEGLKFMVYLQKENIIDESGMPKERFSAEFPKEGPSILRIQQVVRGDSAAYFCASSPPGLAGGVGHTQYFGPGTRLTVL.